This T cell receptor beta chain was identified in a study of regulatory T cells in long-lasting Graves disease. In its sample, this clonotype was seen a few times. Its antigen is not known. Indicated time point: persistent/refractory GD, antithyroid drugs over 5 years with positive TRAb. The authors made the TCR library using RNA they extracted from PBMCs. One endocrinology department in Xi'an, China, was where patients came from. Staff took around 9 milliliters of peripheral blood and put it into EDTA tubes. Findings of the study overall: It was possible that the small sample size reduced accuracy.

Investigators prepared the TCR beta libraries by applying iRepertoire HTBI primers and Arm-PCR of CDR3 regions. Using its own MiXCR run on the multiplex PCR reads, TCRdb lists one record per CDR3 protein. The sample records 600,000 to 850,000 distinct CDR3 sequences, 30% being singletons. The sequence was obtained from a female donor with Graves disease. This sample comprised peripheral blood mononuclear cells (PBMCs), obtained when the disease was refractory, from a patient treated with antithyroid drugs.

CDR3 amino acids: CAISNQGTNYGYTF. In DNA form, the CDR3 reads TGTGCCATCAGTAACCAGGGAACGAACTATGGCTACACCTTC. This rearrangement joins TRBV10-3 to TRBJ1-2, with D maybe TRBD1 (5 bases). V gave up 5 bases and J gave up 2 bases, with 12 bases separating them. The CDR3 has 14 amino acids. Germline V gene lookup returns CDR1 ENHRY and CDR2 SYGVKD.